This TCR beta chain was identified in a study of shared clonotypes between healthy human individuals (dated by TCRdb to the early 2020s). Study-level background: Three men and a couple of women, aged 18 to 49 years, made up the cohort. For each donor, three plates each were used for CD4 naive and CD4 memory, two plates were used for CD8 naive, and one plate was used for CD8 memory. To estimate repertoire size and how much clonotypes are shared between individuals, the study performed deep sequencing of blood TCR repertoires from 4 to 6 healthy adults. Libraries were prepared and TCR repertoires were sequenced by different laboratories using diverse techniques, in order to increase sequencing depth and limit assay-specific biases. Between about 0.9 and 8.9 billion PBMCs per donor were obtained by leukapheresis.

Using the deep immunoSEQ assay, TCR CDR3 regions were amplified from genomic DNA by multiplex PCR. Extracted genomic DNA from each cell subset was spread evenly across all wells of several immunoSEQ 96-well plates, with each plate serving as a replicate. For sorted subsets, about 210 ng of genomic DNA, equivalent to 25,000 to 35,000 T cell genomes, went into each replicate PCR. Purified libraries were quantified with a Qubit 3.0 fluorometer, sized on a Bioanalyzer 2100, and re-quantified with the KAPA Library Quantification kit. Every immunoSEQ 96-well plate was sequenced on a dedicated single-read 150-cycle Illumina NextSeq 550 flow cell. Per the source publication's procedure: Because the immunoSEQ output held only junctional sequences and lacked quality scores, the filtering could not match the filtering applied to full-length reads. Sequences were annotated with PyIR, a Python wrapper for IgBLAST v1.9, and V/J genes and CDR3 were assigned using IMGT germline references. Any read was removed if the V/J assignment was weak (E-value above 1e-6), the CDR3 was missing, or the read contained stop codons, out-of-frame junctions, or ambiguous translated residues. A V3J clonotype was defined by an identical inferred V gene, J gene, and CDR3 amino acid sequence. To compute the percentage overlap between repertoires, the number of shared unique clonotypes was divided by the size of the smaller repertoire. Three approaches were used to assess repertoire richness: RTK rarefaction, the Chao1 estimator, and Recon v2.1 estimates of unobserved clonotypes. OLGA was used to compute generation probabilities for all TCRbeta clonotypes that the gDNA method yielded from a handful of donors. TCRdb limited this immuneACCESS table to in-frame rearrangements with V and J called. A share of clones is missing; checked studies link under half to unresolved V genes, and the rest is unexplained. V, J and clone size are taken as reported in that table, and D and trimming were inferred from the DNA itself. This sample comprises 1,400,000 or so clones, just under 99% of them detected only once. The top ten constitute around 0.33% of the sample.

Study-wide findings and limitations: Even with the large sequencing depth, rarefaction of the sorted-subset datasets indicated that sequencing was incomplete. Higher generation probabilities were observed for clonotypes shared by all four sorted-subset donors than for non-shared clonotypes. Across a few donors, roughly 5% of naive CD4, around 3.5% of naive CD8, 2.3% of memory CD4, and about 0.4% of memory CD8 clonotypes were shared. Naive subsets generally had larger estimated clonotype richness than memory subsets did. Because the study included a small number of donors, the genetic and exposure-history diversity represented was limited. Pairwise subsampling indicated that sequencing depth was expected to affect the degree of clonotype sharing among donors. Sampling was restricted to blood, and TCR repertoires in tissues likely differ from the TCR repertoires found in blood.

Healthy HIV-negative adults with no recently reported acute infections or vaccinations were included as donors. Every donor was a Caucasian adult residing in Nashville, Tennessee, USA. CD4+ T cells were enriched by magnetic negative selection; naive cells were then positively selected on CD45RA, and the negative fraction formed the memory subset. Blood was obtained by leukapheresis, after which PBMCs were separated by Ficoll-Histopaque density gradient centrifugation and cryopreserved in liquid nitrogen vapor phase. Purity and quantity of every magnetically sorted T cell population were checked by analytical flow cytometry. Each sorted fraction had its genomic DNA isolated and then quantified by UV absorbance on a Nanodrop 2000c. CDR3 length: 15 amino acids, cysteine to phenylalanine. Solely the CDR3 DNA is kept, with 45 bases framed from the first base. Cut back by 4 bases and 3 bases, the V and J ends lie 16 bases apart. Taken from the germline V gene, the CDR1 and CDR2 loops are SGHRS and YFSETQ.

On this clone itself: Its cognate antigen has yet to be identified. No much larger clone is present one base from it, and per-base qualities are unavailable. Other DNA sequences in the sample encode the same CDR3.

The chain employs TRBV5-1 and TRBJ1-1; perhaps TRBD1 is the D gene, with 5 bases matching. The source is a man aged 30 to 39 in good health. The sample consisted of naive CD4+ T cells sorted from blood. The cell subset or site label here, explained by the study, means: CD45RA+ positively selected. Here is the DNA: TGCGCCAGCAGCCTAGAGGGACGGGGGGACACTGAAGCTTTCTTT. It encodes CASSLEGRGDTEAFF.